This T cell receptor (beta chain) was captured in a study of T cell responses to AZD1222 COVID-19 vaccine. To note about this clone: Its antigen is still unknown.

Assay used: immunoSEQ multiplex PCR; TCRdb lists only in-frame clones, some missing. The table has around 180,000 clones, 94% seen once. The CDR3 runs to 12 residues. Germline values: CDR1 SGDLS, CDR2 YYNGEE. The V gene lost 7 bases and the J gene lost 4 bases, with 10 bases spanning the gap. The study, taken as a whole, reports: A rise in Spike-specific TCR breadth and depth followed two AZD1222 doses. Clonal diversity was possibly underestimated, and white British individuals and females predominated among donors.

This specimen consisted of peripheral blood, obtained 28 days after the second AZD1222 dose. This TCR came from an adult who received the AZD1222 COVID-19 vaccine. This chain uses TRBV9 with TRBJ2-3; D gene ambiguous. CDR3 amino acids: CASREVADTQYF. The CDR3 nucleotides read TGTGCCAGCCGAGAGGTAGCAGATACGCAGTATTTT.